This TCR beta chain was sequenced in a study of sequential checkpoint blockade in melanoma. Treatment noted: randomized to nivolumab then ipilimumab (arm A) or the reverse (arm B). Clones were sequenced by immunoSEQ multiplex PCR, and TCRdb holds only the in-frame ones, with some missing. The sample includes under 40,000 clones, approximately 86% of them seen just once. The specimen was CD8+ T cells sorted from blood (inferred from file names), collected from a patient given nivolumab and ipilimumab in sequence. This clonotype was obtained from a human donor with melanoma.

CDR3 loop: CASSQHASGAQYF. Written as DNA, the CDR3 is TGCGCCAGCAGCCAGCACGCCAGCGGGGCCCAGTACTTC. V is TRBV4-3 and J is TRBJ2-5, with 7 nucleotides matching TRBD2. Trimming at V came to 3 bases and at J to 9 bases, leaving 7 bases not matched to a gene. The CDR3 extends over 13 amino acids. Germline CDR1 reads LGHNA; CDR2 reads YSLEER.